This T cell receptor beta chain derives from a study of blood T cell repertoires in COVID-19. Study context: PBMCs, B-cell-depleted T cells, or T cells were the source of the cDNA or gDNA that made up the material.

In the original processing: By means of reference gene primer amplification, nucleated cell counts were estimated. The assay was immunoSEQ multiplex PCR, and TCRdb's table has in-frame clones only and misses some. The DNA gave D and trimming, while V, J and clone size come from that table. This table holds tens of thousands of clones, about 87% found once. The V and J ends lost 3 bases and 2 bases respectively, with 5 bases between them. CDR1 is SNHLY, CDR2 FYNNEI, per germline. The CDR3 loop spans 13 amino acids. The sample was peripheral blood. The clonotype originates from a man aged 35-49 years with COVID-19, enrolled during active disease. The J gene is TRBJ1-5, the V gene TRBV2; possibly TRBD1 for D (5 bases). The CDR3 DNA follows: TGTGCCAGCAGTGACAGGGGCAATCAGCCCCAGCATTTT. It yields the protein CASSDRGNQPQHF.